A selection of T cell receptor beta chains follows, all from one sample in a study of blood T cell repertoires in COVID-19. Assay: immunoSEQ multiplex PCR; the TCRdb copy retains only in-frame clones and omits some. The table has 200,000 to 300,000 clones, around 86% seen once. Sequenced input: peripheral blood. Receptor source: a middle-aged woman who had recovered from COVID-19. Both conserved end residues are part of each CDR3. Fields, in order: J gene, V gene, CDR3 protein.

J gene: TRBJ2-7
V gene: TRBV29-1
CDR3 protein: CSVLTSGAYEQYF

J gene: TRBJ2-3
V gene: TRBV10-3
CDR3 protein: CAISEGALDTQYF

J gene: TRBJ2-2
V gene: TRBV6-5
CDR3 protein: CASSYSGGELFF

J gene: TRBJ1-5
V gene: TRBV28
CDR3 protein: CASSRQGAGNQPQHF

J gene: TRBJ2-3
V gene: TRBV29-1
CDR3 protein: CSVTSGGTDTQYF

J gene: TRBJ2-7
V gene: TRBV7-2
CDR3 protein: CASSLFERGVREQYF

J gene: TRBJ2-1
V gene: TRBV4-1
CDR3 protein: CASSPGLAGGLGEQFF

J gene: TRBJ2-3
V gene: TRBV5-1
CDR3 protein: CASSATSPKLTDTQYF

J gene: TRBJ2-7
V gene: TRBV18
CDR3 protein: CASSAGTGRYEQYF

J gene: TRBJ1-1
V gene: TRBV18
CDR3 protein: CASSPSGGAMNTEAFF

J gene: TRBJ2-7
V gene: TRBV11-2
CDR3 protein: CASSLDRDSYEQYF

J gene: TRBJ1-6
V gene: TRBV10-3
CDR3 protein: CAIRGSGEWTPLHF

J gene: TRBJ2-5
V gene: TRBV5-1
CDR3 protein: CASSLASGDRETQYF

J gene: TRBJ2-1
V gene: TRBV9
CDR3 protein: CASSYSGGAPGEQFF

J gene: TRBJ2-2
V gene: TRBV10-1
CDR3 protein: CASSEHSWANTGELFF

J gene: TRBJ1-4
V gene: TRBV27
CDR3 protein: CASSLRRSTNEKLFF

J gene: TRBJ2-1
V gene: TRBV5-4
CDR3 protein: CASSIVGRGNNEQFF

J gene: TRBJ1-2
V gene: TRBV19
CDR3 protein: CASSMVPWGGAYGYTF

J gene: TRBJ1-3
V gene: TRBV27
CDR3 protein: CASSLRGTQGASGNTIYF

J gene: TRBJ1-6
V gene: TRBV2
CDR3 protein: CAIMAGINNSPLHF

J gene: TRBJ1-3
V gene: TRBV15
CDR3 protein: CATTRAPTGNTIYF

J gene: TRBJ2-5
V gene: TRBV6-5
CDR3 protein: CASKLLTGVEETQYF